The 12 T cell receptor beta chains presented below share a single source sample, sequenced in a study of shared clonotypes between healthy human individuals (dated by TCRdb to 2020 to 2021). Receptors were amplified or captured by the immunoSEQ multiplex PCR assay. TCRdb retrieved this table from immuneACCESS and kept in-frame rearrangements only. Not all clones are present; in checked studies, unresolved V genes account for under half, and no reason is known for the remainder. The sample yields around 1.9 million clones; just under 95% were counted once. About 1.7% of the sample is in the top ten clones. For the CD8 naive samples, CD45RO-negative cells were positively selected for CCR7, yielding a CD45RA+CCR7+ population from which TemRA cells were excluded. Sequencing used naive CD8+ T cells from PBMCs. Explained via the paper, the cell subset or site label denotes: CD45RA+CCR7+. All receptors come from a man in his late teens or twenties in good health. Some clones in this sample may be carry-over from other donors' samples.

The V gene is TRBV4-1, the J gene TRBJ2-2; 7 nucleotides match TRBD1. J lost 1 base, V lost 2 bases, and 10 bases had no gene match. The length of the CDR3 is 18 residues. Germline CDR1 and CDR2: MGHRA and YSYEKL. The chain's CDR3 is CASSQPKRGLMNTGELFF. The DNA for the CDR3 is TGCGCCAGCAGCCAACCTAAAAGGGGGCTGATGAACACCGGGGAGCTGTTTTTT.

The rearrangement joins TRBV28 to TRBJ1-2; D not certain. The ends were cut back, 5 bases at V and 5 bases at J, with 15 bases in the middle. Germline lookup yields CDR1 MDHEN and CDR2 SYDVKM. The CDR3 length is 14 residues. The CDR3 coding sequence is TGTGCCAGCAGTCCTGCCCTGGAGTTTTATGGCTACACCTTC. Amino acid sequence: CASSPALEFYGYTF.

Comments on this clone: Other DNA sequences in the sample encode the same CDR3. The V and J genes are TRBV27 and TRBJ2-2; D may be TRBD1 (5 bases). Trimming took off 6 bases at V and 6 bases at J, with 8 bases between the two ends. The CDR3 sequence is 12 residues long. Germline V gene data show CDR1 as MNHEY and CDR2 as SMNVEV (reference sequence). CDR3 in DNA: TGTGCCAGCAGCCCCAGGGCCGGGGAGCTGTTTTTT. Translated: CASSPRAGELFF.

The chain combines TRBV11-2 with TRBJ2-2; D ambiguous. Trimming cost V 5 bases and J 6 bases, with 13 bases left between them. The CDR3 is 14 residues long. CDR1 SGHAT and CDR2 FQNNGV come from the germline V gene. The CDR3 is CASSLRTKPGELFF. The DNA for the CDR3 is TGTGCCAGCAGCCTACGGACGAAACCCGGGGAGCTGTTTTTT.

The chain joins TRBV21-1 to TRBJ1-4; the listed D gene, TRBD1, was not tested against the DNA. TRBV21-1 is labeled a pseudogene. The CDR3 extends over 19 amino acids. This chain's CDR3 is CASSKMARTQGSTNEKLFF. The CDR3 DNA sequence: TGTGCCAGCAGCAAAATGGCGCGGACCCAGGGCAGTACTAATGAAAAACTGTTTTTT.

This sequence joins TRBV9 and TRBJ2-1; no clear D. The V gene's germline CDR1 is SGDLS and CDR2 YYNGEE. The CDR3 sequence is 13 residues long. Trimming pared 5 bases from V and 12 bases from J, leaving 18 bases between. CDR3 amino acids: CASSKGTHKGQFF. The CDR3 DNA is TGTGCCAGCAGTAAAGGCACTCATAAAGGGCAGTTCTTC.

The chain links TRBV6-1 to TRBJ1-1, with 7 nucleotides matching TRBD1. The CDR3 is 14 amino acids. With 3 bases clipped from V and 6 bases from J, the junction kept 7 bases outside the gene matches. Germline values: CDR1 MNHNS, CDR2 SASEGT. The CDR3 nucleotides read TGTGCCAGCAGTGAGACAGGGCGAAGCTCTGAAGCTTTCTTT. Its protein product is CASSETGRSSEAFF.

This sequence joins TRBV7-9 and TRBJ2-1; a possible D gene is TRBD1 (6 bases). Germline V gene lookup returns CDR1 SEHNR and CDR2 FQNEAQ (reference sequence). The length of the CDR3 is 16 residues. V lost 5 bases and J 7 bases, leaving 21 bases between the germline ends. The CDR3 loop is CASSPQQGLRRNEQFF. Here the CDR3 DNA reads TGTGCCAGCAGCCCCCAGCAGGGGCTAAGGAGGAATGAGCAGTTCTTC.

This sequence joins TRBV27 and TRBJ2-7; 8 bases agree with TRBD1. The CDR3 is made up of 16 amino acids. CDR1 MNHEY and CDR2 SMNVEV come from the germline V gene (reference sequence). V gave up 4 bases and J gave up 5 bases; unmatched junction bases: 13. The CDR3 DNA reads TGTGCCAGCAGTTCTACCTCCGTCAGGGGGCCAAACGAGCAGTACTTC. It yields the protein CASSSTSVRGPNEQYF.

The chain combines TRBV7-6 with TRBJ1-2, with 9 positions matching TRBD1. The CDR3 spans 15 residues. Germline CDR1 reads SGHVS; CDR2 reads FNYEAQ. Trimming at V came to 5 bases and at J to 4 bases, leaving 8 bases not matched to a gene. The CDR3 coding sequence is TGTGCCAGCAGCACGGGGACAGGGCGGGGCTATGGCTACACCTTC. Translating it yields CASSTGTGRGYGYTF.

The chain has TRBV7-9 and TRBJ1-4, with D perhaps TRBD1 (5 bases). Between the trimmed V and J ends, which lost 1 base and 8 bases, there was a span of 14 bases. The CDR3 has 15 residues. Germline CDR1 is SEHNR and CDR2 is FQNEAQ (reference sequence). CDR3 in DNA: TGTGCCAGCAGCTTAGTCCAGGGCTCAGGAGAAAAACTGTTTTTT. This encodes CASSLVQGSGEKLFF.

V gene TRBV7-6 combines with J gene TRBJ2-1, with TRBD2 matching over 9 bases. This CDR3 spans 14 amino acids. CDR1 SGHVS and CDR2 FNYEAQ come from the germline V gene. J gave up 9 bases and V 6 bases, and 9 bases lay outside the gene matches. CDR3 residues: CASSGLAGHREQFF. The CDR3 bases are TGTGCCAGCAGTGGGCTAGCGGGACATCGTGAGCAGTTCTTC.